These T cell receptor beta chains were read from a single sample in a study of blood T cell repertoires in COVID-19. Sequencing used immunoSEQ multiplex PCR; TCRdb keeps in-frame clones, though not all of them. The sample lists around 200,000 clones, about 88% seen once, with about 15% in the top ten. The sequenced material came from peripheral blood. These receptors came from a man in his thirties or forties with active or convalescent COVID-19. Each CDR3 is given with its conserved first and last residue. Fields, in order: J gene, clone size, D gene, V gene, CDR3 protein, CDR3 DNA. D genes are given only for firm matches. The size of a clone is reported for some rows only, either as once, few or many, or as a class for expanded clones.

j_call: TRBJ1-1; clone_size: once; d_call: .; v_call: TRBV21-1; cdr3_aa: CASSVLPRDTKNTEAFF; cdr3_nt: TGTGCCAGCAGCGTCCTACCTCGGGACACTAAGAACACTGAAGCTTTCTTT
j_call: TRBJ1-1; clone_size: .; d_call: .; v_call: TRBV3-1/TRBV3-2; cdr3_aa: CASSHGHTKRPNTEAFF; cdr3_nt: TGTGCCAGCAGCCACGGACATACGAAACGCCCTAACACTGAAGCTTTCTTT
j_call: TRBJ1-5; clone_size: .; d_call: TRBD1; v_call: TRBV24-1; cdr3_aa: CATGQGAGQPQHF; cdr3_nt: TGTGCCACCGGGCAGGGGGCAGGTCAGCCCCAGCATTTT
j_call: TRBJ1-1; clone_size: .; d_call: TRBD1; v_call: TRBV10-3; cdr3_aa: CAIRKQGMNTEAFF; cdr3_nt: TGTGCCATCAGGAAACAGGGGATGAACACTGAAGCTTTCTTT
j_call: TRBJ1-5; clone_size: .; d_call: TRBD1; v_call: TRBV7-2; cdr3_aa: CASSPSGTGHQPQHF; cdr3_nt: TGTGCCAGCAGTCCCTCCGGGACAGGGCATCAGCCCCAGCATTTT
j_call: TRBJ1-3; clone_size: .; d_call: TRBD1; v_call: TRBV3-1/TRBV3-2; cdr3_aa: CASSQRGLFDTRNTIYF; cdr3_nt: TGTGCCAGCAGCCAGAGGGGGCTTTTTGATACCCGAAACACCATATATTTT
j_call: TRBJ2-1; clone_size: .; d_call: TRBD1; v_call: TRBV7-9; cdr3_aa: CASVISSGQGIDEQFF; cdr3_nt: TGTGCCAGCGTGATAAGTTCGGGACAGGGGATCGATGAGCAGTTCTTC
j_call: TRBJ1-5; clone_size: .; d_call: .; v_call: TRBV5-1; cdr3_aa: CASSFEGGANQPQHF; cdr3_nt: TGCGCCAGCAGCTTCGAAGGGGGGGCGAATCAGCCCCAGCATTTT
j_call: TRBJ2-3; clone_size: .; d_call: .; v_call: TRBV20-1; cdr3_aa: CSAEHGDTQYF; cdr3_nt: TGCAGTGCTGAACATGGAGATACGCAGTATTTT
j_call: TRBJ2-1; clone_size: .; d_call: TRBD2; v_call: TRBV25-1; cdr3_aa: CASWTSTNEQFF; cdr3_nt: TGTGCCAGCTGGACTAGTACCAATGAGCAGTTCTTC
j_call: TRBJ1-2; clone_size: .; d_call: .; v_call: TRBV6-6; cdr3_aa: CASSWRGGYTF; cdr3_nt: TGTGCCAGCAGTTGGAGGGGTGGCTACACCTTC
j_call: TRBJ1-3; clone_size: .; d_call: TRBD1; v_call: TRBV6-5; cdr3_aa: CASKGTGSGNTIYF; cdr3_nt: TGTGCCAGCAAGGGGACAGGGTCAGGAAACACCATATATTTT
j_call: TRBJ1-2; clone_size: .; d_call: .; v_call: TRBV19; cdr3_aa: CASTGPREGYTF; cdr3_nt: TGTGCCAGTACCGGACCGAGGGAAGGCTACACCTTC
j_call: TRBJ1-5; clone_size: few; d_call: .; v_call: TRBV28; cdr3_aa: CASKEGSPNQPQHF; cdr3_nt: TGTGCCAGCAAGGAGGGAAGCCCCAATCAGCCCCAGCATTTT
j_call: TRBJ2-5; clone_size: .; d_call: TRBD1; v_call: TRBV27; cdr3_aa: CASSFLGTGGLETQYF; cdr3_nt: TGTGCCAGCAGTTTCCTCGGGACAGGGGGGTTGGAGACCCAGTACTTC
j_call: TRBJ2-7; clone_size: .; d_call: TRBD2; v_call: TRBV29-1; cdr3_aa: CSVLGGGSYEQYF; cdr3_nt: TGCAGCGTCCTCGGGGGGGGTTCCTACGAGCAGTACTTC
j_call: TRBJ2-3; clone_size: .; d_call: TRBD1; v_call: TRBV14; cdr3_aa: CASSQDRSTGWVTDTQYF; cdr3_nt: TGTGCCAGCAGCCAAGATCGATCGACAGGGTGGGTGACAGATACGCAGTATTTT